The 4 T cell receptor beta chains presented below share a single source sample, sequenced in a study of control samples from healthy donors and cancer patients. Profiling relied on immunoSEQ multiplex PCR, and the TCRdb table lists in-frame clones only, not all of them. The table lists 85,000 to 95,000 clones, about four fifths of them singletons. Sequencing was done on a sample of blood. The receptors come from a woman aged 55 to 70 in good health.

The J gene is TRBJ1-6, the V gene TRBV28, with 8 bases that match TRBD1. Germline values: CDR1 MDHEN, CDR2 SYDVKM. V was clipped by 2 bases and J by 9 bases; unmatched bases: 15. This CDR3 is 18 amino acids long. DNA of the CDR3: TGTGCCAGCAGTTTAACCCTCGGACAGGGATCAGGGGGTTCACCCCTCCACTTT. Its protein product is CASSLTLGQGSGGSPLHF.

This chain uses TRBV2 with TRBJ2-3, with 11 nucleotides matching TRBD2. Trimming removed 7 bases from V and 1 base from J; junction bases left unmatched: 10. Germline V lookup: CDR1 SNHLY, CDR2 FYNNEI. This CDR3 contains 17 residues. CDR3 sequence reads: CASTTGTSGWGTDTQYF. CDR3 bases: TGTGCCAGCACTACCGGGACTAGCGGTTGGGGCACAGATACGCAGTATTTT.

This clone was picked up one time. The chain combines TRBV6-5 with TRBJ1-2, with TRBD1 as a possible D gene (5 bases). Trimming cost V 5 bases and J 4 bases, with 17 bases left between them. Germline V gene data show CDR1 as MNHEY and CDR2 as SVGAGI. The length of the CDR3 is 15 residues. Here the CDR3 DNA reads TGTGCCAGCAGTCCTATATACGGGACCGGCTATGGCTACACCTTC. This codes for CASSPIYGTGYGYTF.

For the CDR3, the DNA is TGCAGTGCTAGTCCGGGGGGGTCGTATAGCAATCAGCCCCAGCATTTT. Amino acids: CSASPGGSYSNQPQHF. The rearrangement joins TRBV20-1 to TRBJ1-5; TRBD1 might be the D (5 bases). Germline V lookup: CDR1 DFQATT, CDR2 SNEGSKA (reference sequence). V shed 3 bases and J shed 0 bases, with 15 bases lying between them. The CDR3 totals 16 residues.